The 21 T cell receptor beta chains reported below all come from one sample, sequenced in a study of preoperative IRX-2 immunotherapy in early breast cancer. Indicated treatment: preoperative locoregional IRX-2 cytokine immunotherapy. The table came from immunoSEQ multiplex PCR; TCRdb's copy has only in-frame clones and leaves some out. The sample lists around 60,000 clones; 94% were seen once. The sample here was taken from a patient treated with IRX-2 immunotherapy. Receptors were obtained from a human donor with breast cancer.

This chain uses TRBV27 with TRBJ2-7; D is unclear. Germline V lookup: CDR1 MNHEY, CDR2 SMNVEV (reference sequence). The V end lost 0 bases, the J end lost 3 bases, and 15 bases lay between the germline ends. The length of the CDR3 is 16 residues. The CDR3 nucleotides are TGTGCCAGCAGTTTATCCCCTCCTAACTTTGGCTACGAGCAGTACTTC. This encodes CASSLSPPNFGYEQYF.

The chain recombines TRBV10-3 with TRBJ2-1; 9 bases match TRBD1. The CDR3 length is 14 residues. Per germline, CDR1 ENHRY and CDR2 SYGVKD. The junction had 11 bases not matched to a gene; V was cut back by 8 bases and J by 9 bases. As DNA, the CDR3 is TGTGCCATCTGCCCCGCACAGGGGGCACCTGAGCAGTTCTTC. It codes for CAICPAQGAPEQFF.

This sequence joins TRBV30 and TRBJ2-1; 8 nucleotides line up with TRBD2. The J segment lost 6 bases and the V segment lost 2 bases, leaving 6 bases of the junction unmatched. Germline V CDR1 and CDR2: GTSNPN, SVGIG (reference sequence). This CDR3 has 14 amino acids. The CDR3 bases are TGTGCCTGGAGTCTATGGACTAGCCCCAATGAGCAGTTCTTC. Protein sequence: CAWSLWTSPNEQFF.

The rearrangement joins TRBV5-5 to TRBJ1-5; D gene ambiguous. With 0 bases removed from V and 6 bases from J, the gap between germline ends came to 7 bases. The CDR3 runs 13 residues. Germline CDR1 SGHKS, CDR2 YYEKEE (reference sequence). The CDR3 spells CASSLGDFQPQHF. Written as DNA, the CDR3 is TGTGCCAGCAGCTTGGGTGATTTTCAGCCCCAGCATTTT.

The genes are TRBV21-1 and TRBJ1-5; the tabulated D call, TRBD1, remains unverified against the DNA. TRBV21-1 is flagged as a pseudogene. There are 14 residues in the CDR3. CDR3 coding DNA: TGTGCCAGCAGCAATCAACCGACATCCCGGCCCCAGCATTTT. Amino acid sequence: CASSNQPTSRPQHF.

The chain is built from TRBV6-5 and TRBJ2-1, with D possibly being TRBD2 (6 bases). Trimming left V 6 bases short and J 8 bases short, with 20 bases between. The CDR3 extends over 15 amino acids. Per germline, CDR1 MNHEY and CDR2 SVGAGI. The CDR3 protein is CASSPTSPVRDEQFF. CDR3 nucleotide sequence: TGTGCCAGCAGCCCTACTAGCCCGGTTAGAGATGAGCAGTTCTTC.

V is TRBV5-1 and J is TRBJ2-1, with TRBD2 matching 9 bases. The CDR3 extends over 13 amino acids. The germline V gene has CDR1 SGHRS and CDR2 YFSETQ. With 5 bases clipped from V and 9 bases from J, the junction kept 6 bases outside the gene matches. The CDR3 loop is CASRGGRAGEQFF. Written as DNA, the CDR3 is TGCGCCAGCAGGGGCGGGAGGGCCGGTGAGCAGTTCTTC.

CDR3 bases: TGCGCCAGCAGCTTTCTGCCAGGCCCACTCTACGAGCAGTACTTC. This sequence encodes CASSFLPGPLYEQYF. The J gene is TRBJ2-7, the V gene TRBV5-1; D is undetermined. Germline V lookup: CDR1 SGHRS, CDR2 YFSETQ. Trimming took 2 bases from V and 3 from J, leaving 15 bases between them. The CDR3 extends over 15 amino acids. Variable domain in full (rest from reference TRBV5-1 and TRBJ2-7): KAGVTQTPRYLIKTRGQQVTLSCSPISGHRSVSWYQQTPGQGLQFLFEYFSETQRNKGNFPGRFSGRQFSNSRSEMNVSTLELGDSALYLCASSFLPGPLYEQYFGPGTRLTVT.

The genes are TRBV7-2 and TRBJ2-3; 10 bases fit TRBD1. The CDR3 runs to 16 residues. CDR1 is SGHTA and CDR2 is FQGNSA in the germline V gene. Losses at the gene ends were 4 bases for V and 7 bases for J; bases not matched to a gene: 11. CDR3 residues: CASSYPRDRGENTQYF. In DNA form, the CDR3 reads TGTGCCAGCAGCTATCCACGGGACAGGGGAGAGAATACGCAGTATTTT.

The chain is built from TRBV7-9 and TRBJ2-5; no definite D call. The CDR3 contains 15 residues. Germline CDR1 SEHNR, CDR2 FQNEAQ (reference sequence). Trimming removed 1 base from V and 1 base from J, with 10 bases in between. CDR3 region: CASSLGYRGQETQYF. CDR3 DNA: TGTGCCAGCAGCTTAGGTTATAGAGGCCAAGAGACCCAGTACTTC.

The chain couples TRBV9 to TRBJ1-2; D is possibly TRBD1 (6 bases). The CDR3 sequence is 15 residues long. The germline V gene has CDR1 SGDLS and CDR2 YYNGEE. Trimming stripped 4 bases from V and 0 bases from J, with 13 bases between. The CDR3 DNA reads TGTGCCAGCAGCACCCGGGACACACCTAACTATGGCTACACCTTC. As protein: CASSTRDTPNYGYTF.

The rearrangement joins TRBV29-1 to TRBJ1-1; perhaps TRBD1 as D (5 bases). Germline V gene sequence: CDR1 SQVTM, CDR2 ANQGSEA. V dropped 6 bases and J dropped 6 bases, with 20 bases sitting between them. This CDR3 comprises 14 residues. The CDR3 nucleotides are TGCAGCGTCCGCGGACATCTTATCTCCGCTGAAGCTTTCTTT. It encodes CSVRGHLISAEAFF.

This clone was counted once. V and J are TRBV30 and TRBJ2-3; TRBD2 matches at 8 bases. This CDR3 has 13 residues. The J segment lost 3 bases and the V segment lost 2 bases, leaving 1 base of the junction unmatched. Germline V gene data show CDR1 as GTSNPN and CDR2 as SVGIG (reference sequence). The CDR3 DNA follows: TGTGCCTGGAGTTTAGCGGGGACAGATACGCAGTATTTT. It encodes CAWSLAGTDTQYF. Full variable domain (outside the CDR3, taken from reference TRBV30 and TRBJ2-3): SQTIHQWPATLVQPVGSPLSLECTVEGTSNPNLYWYRQAAGRGLQLLFYSVGIGQISSEVPQNLSASRPQDRQFILSSKKLLLSDSGFYLCAWSLAGTDTQYFGPGTRLTVL.

The V and J genes are TRBV14 and TRBJ1-2; D gene uncertain. Germline CDR1 is SGHDN and CDR2 is FVKESK. This CDR3 spans 15 amino acids. V lost 3 bases and J 5 bases, leaving 16 bases between the germline ends. The CDR3 reads CASSHRFLNLYGYTF. The CDR3 bases are TGTGCCAGCAGCCATAGATTCCTGAACTTGTATGGCTACACCTTC.

CDR3 sequence reads: CASILTRGQHYGYTF. CDR3 DNA sequence: TGTGCCAGCATCCTAACTAGGGGACAGCACTATGGCTACACCTTC. This chain links TRBV2 with TRBJ1-2; 7 bases fit TRBD1. Trimming took 7 bases from V and 3 from J; bases not matched to a gene: 11. This CDR3 region has 15 residues. The V gene's germline CDR1 is SNHLY and CDR2 FYNNEI.

Only one count was recorded for this clone. This chain joins TRBV9 and TRBJ1-3; no clear D. The V end lost 4 bases, the J end lost 0 bases, and 8 bases lay between the germline ends. Germline CDR1 reads SGDLS; CDR2 reads YYNGEE. The CDR3 extends over 14 amino acids. This CDR3 is CASSSPLSGNTIYF. CDR3 DNA sequence: TGTGCCAGCAGCTCCCCCCTCTCTGGAAACACCATATATTTT.

The V and J genes are TRBV4-3 and TRBJ2-1; 8 nucleotides align to TRBD2. Looked up from germline, CDR1 is LGHNA and CDR2 is YSLEER. With 1 base clipped from V and 2 bases from J, the junction kept 4 bases outside the gene matches. CDR3 size: 16 residues. As DNA, the CDR3 is TGCGCCAGCAGCCAAGGGGGCGGGAGGACCTACAATGAGCAGTTCTTC. Translated, it gives CASSQGGGRTYNEQFF.

The gene calls are TRBV29-1 and TRBJ2-5; D remains ambiguous. This CDR3 is built from 12 residues. From germline, CDR1 is SQVTM and CDR2 ANQGSEA. V lost 7 bases, J lost 0 bases, and 9 bases lay in between. CDR3 nucleotides: TGCAGCGGGAGAGAGTACCAAGAGACCCAGTACTTC. Residues: CSGREYQETQYF.

The chain links TRBV10-3 to TRBJ1-2; TRBD1 aligns across 8 bases. V shed 10 bases and J 7 bases; nucleotides not matched to a gene: 8. The CDR3 runs to 12 residues. CDR1 and CDR2 from the germline V gene are ENHRY and SYGVKD. The CDR3 loop is CATEQGDGGYTF. As DNA, the CDR3 is TGTGCCACAGAACAGGGGGATGGTGGCTACACCTTC.

The chain employs TRBV13 and TRBJ2-1, with TRBD2 matching over 9 bases. Germline CDR1 reads PRHDT; CDR2 reads FYEKMQ (reference sequence). V lost 8 bases to trimming and J lost 2 bases; unmatched junction nucleotides: 10. CDR3 size: 16 residues. Here the CDR3 reads CASRSRAGGAYNEQFF. In DNA form, the CDR3 reads TGTGCCAGCCGCAGCAGGGCGGGAGGGGCCTACAATGAGCAGTTCTTC.

This sequence joins TRBV5-1 and TRBJ2-3; 7 bases are shared with TRBD2. Trimming took 3 bases from V and 2 from J; bases not matched to a gene: 9. Germline CDR1 and CDR2: SGHRS and YFSETQ. This CDR3 contains 16 residues. CDR3 region: CASSSGTKTFTDTQYF. The CDR3 nucleotides read TGCGCCAGCAGCTCCGGGACTAAAACTTTCACAGATACGCAGTATTTT.